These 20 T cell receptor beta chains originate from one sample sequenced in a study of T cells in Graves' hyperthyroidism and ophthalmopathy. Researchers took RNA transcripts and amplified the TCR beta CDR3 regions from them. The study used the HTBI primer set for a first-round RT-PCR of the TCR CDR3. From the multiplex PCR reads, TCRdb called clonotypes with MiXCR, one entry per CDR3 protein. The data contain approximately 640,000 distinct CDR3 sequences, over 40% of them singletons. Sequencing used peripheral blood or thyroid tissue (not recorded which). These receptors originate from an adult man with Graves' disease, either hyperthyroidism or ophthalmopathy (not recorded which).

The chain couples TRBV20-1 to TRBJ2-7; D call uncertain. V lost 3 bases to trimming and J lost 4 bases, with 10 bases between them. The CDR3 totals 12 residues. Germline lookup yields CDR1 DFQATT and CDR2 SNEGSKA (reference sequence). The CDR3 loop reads CSASSKVYEQYF. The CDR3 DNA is TGCAGTGCTAGTTCAAAGGTTTACGAGCAGTACTTC.

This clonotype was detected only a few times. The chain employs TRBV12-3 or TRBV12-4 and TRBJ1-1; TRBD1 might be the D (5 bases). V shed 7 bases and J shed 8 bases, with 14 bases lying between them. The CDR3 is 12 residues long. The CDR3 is CASTLGRSEAFF. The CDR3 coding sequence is TGTGCCAGCACCCTGGGACGGAGCGAAGCTTTCTTT.

The CDR3 DNA reads TGCAGCGTTGAAGATCTTCATGGACAAAAGAGATCAGAGACCCAGTACTTC. Translation: CSVEDLHGQKRSETQYF. The chain recombines TRBV29-1 with TRBJ2-5; tentative D call: TRBD1 (5 bases). V shed 0 bases and J shed 4 bases, with 21 bases lying between them. Germline-derived CDR1 and CDR2 are SQVTM and ANQGSEA. This CDR3 contains 17 residues.

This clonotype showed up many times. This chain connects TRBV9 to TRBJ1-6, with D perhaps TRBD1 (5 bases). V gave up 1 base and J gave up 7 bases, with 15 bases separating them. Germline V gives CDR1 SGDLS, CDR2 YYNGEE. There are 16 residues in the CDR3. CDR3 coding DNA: TGTGCCAGCAGCGTACTATCAACGGGGGAAAATTCACCCCTCCACTTT. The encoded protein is CASSVLSTGENSPLHF.

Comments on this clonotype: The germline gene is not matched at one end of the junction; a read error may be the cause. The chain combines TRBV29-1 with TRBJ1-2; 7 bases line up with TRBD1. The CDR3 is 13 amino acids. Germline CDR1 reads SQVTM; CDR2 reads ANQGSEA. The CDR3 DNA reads TGCAGCGTGGGACAGTCACCCTCCTATGACTACACCTTC. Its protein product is CSVGQSPSYDYTF.

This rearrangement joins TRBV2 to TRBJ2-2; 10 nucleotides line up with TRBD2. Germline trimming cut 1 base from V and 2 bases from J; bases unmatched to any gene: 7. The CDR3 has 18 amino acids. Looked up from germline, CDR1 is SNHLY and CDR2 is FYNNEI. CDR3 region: CASSEVRTSGVNTGELFF. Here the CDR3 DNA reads TGTGCCAGCAGTGAAGTTCGGACTAGCGGAGTCAACACCGGGGAGCTGTTTTTT. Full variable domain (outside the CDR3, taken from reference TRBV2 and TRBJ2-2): EPEVTQTPSHQVTQMGQEVILRCVPISNHLYFYWYRQILGQKVEFLVSFYNNEISEKSEIFDDQFSVERPDGSNFTLKIRSTKLEDSAMYFCASSEVRTSGVNTGELFFGEGSRLTVL.

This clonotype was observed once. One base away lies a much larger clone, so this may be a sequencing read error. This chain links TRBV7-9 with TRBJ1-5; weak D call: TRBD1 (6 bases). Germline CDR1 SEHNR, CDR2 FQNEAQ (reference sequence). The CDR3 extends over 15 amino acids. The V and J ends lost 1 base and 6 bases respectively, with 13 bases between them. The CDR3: CASSLGWVGGQPQHF. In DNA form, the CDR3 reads TGTGCCAGCAGCTTAGGGTGGGTAGGGGGTCAGCCCCAGCATTTT.

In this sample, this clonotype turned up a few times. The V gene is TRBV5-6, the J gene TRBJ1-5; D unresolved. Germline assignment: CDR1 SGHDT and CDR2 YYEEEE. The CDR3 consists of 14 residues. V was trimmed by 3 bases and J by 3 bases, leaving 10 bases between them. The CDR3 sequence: CASSSDGFNQPQHF. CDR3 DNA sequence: TGTGCCAGCAGCTCGGACGGCTTCAATCAGCCCCAGCATTTT.

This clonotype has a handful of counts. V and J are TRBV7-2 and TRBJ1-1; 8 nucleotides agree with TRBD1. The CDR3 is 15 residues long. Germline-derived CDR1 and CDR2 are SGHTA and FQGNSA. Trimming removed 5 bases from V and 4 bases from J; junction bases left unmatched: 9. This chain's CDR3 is CASSQDQGAGTEAFF. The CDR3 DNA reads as TGTGCCAGCAGCCAAGATCAGGGGGCGGGCACTGAAGCTTTCTTT. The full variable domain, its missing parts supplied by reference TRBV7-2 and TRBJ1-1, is GAGVSQSPSNKVTEKGKDVELRCDPISGHTALYWYRQSLGQGLEFLIYFQGNSAPDKSGLPSDRFSAERTGGSVSTLTIQRTQQEDSAVYLCASSQDQGAGTEAFFGQGTRLTVV.

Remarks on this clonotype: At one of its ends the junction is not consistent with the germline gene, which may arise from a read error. CDR3 nucleotides: TGCGCCAGCAGCCTAGGGGGACTAGCGGAAGAGACCCAGTACTTC. Its protein product is CASSLGGLAEETQYF. V gene TRBV7-3 combines with J gene TRBJ2-5; 11 nucleotides match TRBD2. The CDR3 loop spans 15 amino acids. Germline V gene lookup returns CDR1 SGHTA and CDR2 FQGTGA.

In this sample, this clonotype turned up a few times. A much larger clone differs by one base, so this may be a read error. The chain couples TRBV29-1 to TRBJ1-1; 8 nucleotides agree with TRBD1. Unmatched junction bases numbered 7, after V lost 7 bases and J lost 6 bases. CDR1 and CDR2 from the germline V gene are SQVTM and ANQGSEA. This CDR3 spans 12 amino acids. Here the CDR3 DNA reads TGCAGCGCTACATGGACAGGGCCTGAAGCTTTCTTT. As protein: CSATWTGPEAFF. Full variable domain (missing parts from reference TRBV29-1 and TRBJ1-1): SAVISQKPSRDICQRGTSLTIQCQVDSQVTMMFWYRQQPGQSLTLIATANQGSEATYESGFVIDKFPISRPNLTFSTLTVSNMSPEDSSIYLCSATWTGPEAFFGQGTRLTVV.

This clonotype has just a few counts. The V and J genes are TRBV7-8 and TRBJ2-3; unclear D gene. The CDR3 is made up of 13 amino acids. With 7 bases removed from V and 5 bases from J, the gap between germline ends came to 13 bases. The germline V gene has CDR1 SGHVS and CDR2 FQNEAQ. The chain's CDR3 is CASTSGVGDTQYF. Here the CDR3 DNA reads TGTGCCAGCACCAGTGGCGTGGGAGATACGCAGTATTTT.

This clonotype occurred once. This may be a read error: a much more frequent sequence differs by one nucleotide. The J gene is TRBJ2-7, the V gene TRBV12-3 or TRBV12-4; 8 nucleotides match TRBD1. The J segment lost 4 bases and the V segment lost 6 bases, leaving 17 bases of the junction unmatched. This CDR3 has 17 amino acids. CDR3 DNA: TGTGCCAGCAGCGGACAGGGCGTCTTGGGAGCGACTTACGAGCAGTACTTC. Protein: CASSGQGVLGATYEQYF.

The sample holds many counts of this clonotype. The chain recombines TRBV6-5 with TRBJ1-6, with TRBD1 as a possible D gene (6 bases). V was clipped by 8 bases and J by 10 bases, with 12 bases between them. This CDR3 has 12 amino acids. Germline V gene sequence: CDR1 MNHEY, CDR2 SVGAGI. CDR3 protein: CASVGGDSPLHF. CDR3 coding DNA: TGTGCCAGCGTAGGGGGGGACTCACCCCTCCACTTT.

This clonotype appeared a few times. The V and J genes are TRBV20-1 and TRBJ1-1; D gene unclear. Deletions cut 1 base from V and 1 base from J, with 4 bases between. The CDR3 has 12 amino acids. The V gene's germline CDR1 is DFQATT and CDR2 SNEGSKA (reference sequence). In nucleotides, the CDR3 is TGCAGTGCTAGAGTAGCGAACACTGAAGCTTTCTTT. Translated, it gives CSARVANTEAFF.

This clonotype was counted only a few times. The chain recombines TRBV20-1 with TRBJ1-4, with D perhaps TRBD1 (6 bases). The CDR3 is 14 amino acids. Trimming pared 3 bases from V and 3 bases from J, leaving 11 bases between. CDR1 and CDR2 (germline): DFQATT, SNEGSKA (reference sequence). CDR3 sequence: CSASMGASNEKLFF. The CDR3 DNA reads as TGCAGTGCTAGCATGGGGGCCTCTAATGAAAAACTGTTTTTT.

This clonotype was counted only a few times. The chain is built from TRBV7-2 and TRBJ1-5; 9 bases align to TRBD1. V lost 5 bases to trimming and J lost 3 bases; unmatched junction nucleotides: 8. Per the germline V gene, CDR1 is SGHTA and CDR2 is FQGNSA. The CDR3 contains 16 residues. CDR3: CASSGGGTGPNQPQHF. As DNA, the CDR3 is TGTGCCAGCAGCGGAGGGGGGACAGGGCCCAATCAGCCCCAGCATTTT. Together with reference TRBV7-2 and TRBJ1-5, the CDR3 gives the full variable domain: GAGVSQSPSNKVTEKGKDVELRCDPISGHTALYWYRQSLGQGLEFLIYFQGNSAPDKSGLPSDRFSAERTGGSVSTLTIQRTQQEDSAVYLCASSGGGTGPNQPQHFGDGTRLSIL.

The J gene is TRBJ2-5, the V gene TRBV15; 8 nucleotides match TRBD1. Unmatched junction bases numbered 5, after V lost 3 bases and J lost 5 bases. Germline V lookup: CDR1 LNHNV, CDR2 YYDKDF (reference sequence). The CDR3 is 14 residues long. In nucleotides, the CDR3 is TGTGCCACCAGCAGCGACAGGGGCGAGGAGACCCAGTACTTC. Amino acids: CATSSDRGEETQYF.

The chain's CDR3 is CASSFGAGKYQETQYF. CDR3 coding DNA: TGTGCCAGCAGTTTTGGGGCGGGGAAGTACCAAGAGACCCAGTACTTC. J is TRBJ2-5 and V is TRBV12-3 or TRBV12-4, with D perhaps TRBD2 (6 bases). The CDR3 is made up of 16 amino acids. V was pared by 3 bases and J by 0 bases, with 14 bases between.

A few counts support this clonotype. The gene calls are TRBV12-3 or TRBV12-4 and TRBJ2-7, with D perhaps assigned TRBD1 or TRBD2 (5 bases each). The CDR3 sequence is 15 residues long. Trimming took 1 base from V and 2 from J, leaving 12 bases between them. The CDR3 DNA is TGTGCCAGCAGTTTAGGTACTAGGGGCGCCTACGAGCAGTACTTC. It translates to CASSLGTRGAYEQYF.